This T cell receptor beta chain was recorded in a study of cytomegalovirus exposure and HLA in healthy donors. Findings of the study overall: A later examination showed that TCR association rates differed by HLA locus, with DRB1 most and HLA-C fewest. TCR beta sequences reportedly predicted most subjects' HLA-A and HLA-B alleles accurately.

Healthy individuals who donated bone marrow served as the donors. CDR3 length equals 14 residues. V lost 3 bases to trimming and J lost 9 bases; unmatched junction nucleotides: 7. Germline CDR1 and CDR2: SGHRS and YFSETQ. The PCR had 60 Vbeta and 13 Jbeta primers. Clones were sequenced by immunoSEQ multiplex PCR, and TCRdb holds only the in-frame ones, with some missing. The sample has over 150,000 clones, about 75% seen once. A remark on this clone: What it binds is not known.

The specimen sequenced was PBMCs. The TCR originated in a male donor in good health and CMV-seropositive. This sequence joins TRBV5-1 and TRBJ2-1, with TRBD1 identical over 9 bases. The CDR3: CASSSGQGRGEQFF. CDR3 DNA sequence: TGCGCCAGCAGCTCGGGACAGGGTAGAGGTGAGCAGTTCTTC.